This T cell receptor beta chain appears in the sequencing data of a study of beta chain features in type 1 diabetes. As every portion of the isolated RNA was reverse transcribed, the sequencing read expressed TCRB transcripts. Profiled with immunoSEQ multiplex PCR; TCRdb holds only in-frame clones, not every one. Among around 100,000 clones listed, approximately 30% were seen once. Study findings and constraints: All four CD4+ subsets of Type 1 diabetes patients contained TCRB CDR3s that were moderately but significantly shorter.

This clone was seen a handful of times. The antigen is not known. Each donor gave one heparinised blood draw averaging roughly 120 mL. Isolation of CD4+ naive, central memory, regulatory and stem cell-like memory cells was achieved by sorting via CD45RO/CCR7/CD25/CD127/CD95/CD27. From germline, CDR1 is SGHTA and CDR2 FQGNSA. J was trimmed by 9 bases and V by 5 bases; bases with no gene match: 10. The CDR3 contains 14 residues. This chain uses TRBV7-2 with TRBJ1-3, with 7 bases fitting TRBD1. Sequencing input: central memory CD4+ T cells from blood. This TCR came from a woman aged 18-35 years with type 1 diabetes. In DNA form, the CDR3 reads TGTGCCAGCAGCAAATACAACCAGGGGGGCACCATATATTTT. This sequence encodes CASSKYNQGGTIYF.